This passage covers 27 T cell receptor beta chains from one sample sequenced in a study of blood T cell repertoires in COVID-19. Using immunoSEQ multiplex PCR, the repertoire was profiled, and TCRdb retains in-frame clones only, with some absent. The sample carries 220,000 or so clones, approximately 81% recorded once. Sequencing input: peripheral blood. These receptors were obtained from a young man with active or convalescent COVID-19.

This clone has only a few counts. This rearrangement joins TRBV6-2 or TRBV6-3 to TRBJ1-1; no clear D gene. The germline CDR1 and CDR2 sequences are MNHEY and SVGEGT. V was pared by 2 bases and J by 1 base, with 8 bases between. This CDR3 spans 14 amino acids. The CDR3 loop is CASSYARENTEAFF. CDR3 sequence (DNA): TGTGCCAGCAGTTACGCTCGGGAGAACACTGAAGCTTTCTTT.

The rearrangement joins TRBV10-3 to TRBJ2-3, with a possible D match to TRBD1 (5 bases). V lost 2 bases, J lost 5 bases, and 14 bases lay in between. The CDR3 length is 15 residues. The germline CDR1 and CDR2 sequences are ENHRY and SYGVKD. The CDR3 protein is CAISEQGRVVDTQYF. CDR3 bases: TGTGCCATCAGTGAGCAGGGCAGGGTGGTAGATACGCAGTATTTT.

The chain has TRBV28 and TRBJ1-5; D call uncertain. There are 13 residues in the CDR3. CDR1 is MDHEN, CDR2 SYDVKM, per germline. The V and J ends lost 6 bases and 11 bases respectively, with 17 bases between them. CDR3: CASSKLRSRAQHF. CDR3 nucleotides: TGTGCCAGCAGCAAACTTCGGTCTCGGGCCCAGCATTTT. Using reference TRBV28 and TRBJ1-5 for the parts outside the CDR3, the full variable domain is DVKVTQSSRYLVKRTGEKVFLECVQDMDHENMFWYRQDPGLGLRLIYFSYDVKMKEKGDIPEGYSVSREKKERFSLILESASTNQTSMYLCASSKLRSRAQHFGDGTRLSIL.

This clone was detected only once. The CDR3 here is CASSAPGTGMNTEAFF. Here the CDR3 DNA reads TGTGCCAGCAGTGCTCCCGGGACAGGCATGAACACTGAAGCTTTCTTT. This rearrangement joins TRBV6-1 to TRBJ1-1, with 8 positions matching TRBD1. The CDR3 is 16 residues long. Trimming at V came to 4 bases and at J to 0 bases, leaving 7 bases not matched to a gene. Germline CDR1 reads MNHNS; CDR2 reads SASEGT.

The chain links TRBV5-1 to TRBJ2-7; perhaps TRBD1 as D (6 bases). The CDR3 has 14 residues. Trimming took 2 bases from V and 0 from J, leaving 9 bases between them. Germline CDR1 is SGHRS and CDR2 is YFSETQ. The CDR3 nucleotides are TGCGCCAGCAGCTTACAGGGCGTCTCCTACGAGCAGTACTTC. Protein sequence: CASSLQGVSYEQYF.

The rearrangement uses TRBV7-9 and TRBJ2-2; 7 bases fit TRBD2. The CDR3 has 16 residues. The germline CDR1 and CDR2 sequences are SEHNR and FQNEAQ (reference sequence). V was clipped by 5 bases and J by 0 bases; unmatched bases: 6. Here the CDR3 reads CASSPWRGSNTGELFF. The DNA for the CDR3 is TGTGCCAGCAGCCCCTGGCGGGGGTCGAACACCGGGGAGCTGTTTTTT.

This clone was detected only once. The V and J genes are TRBV28 and TRBJ2-7; TRBD2 matches 10 bases. Germline V lookup: CDR1 MDHEN, CDR2 SYDVKM. After removal of 8 bases from V and 6 bases from J, the junction contained 10 bases not matched to a gene. This CDR3 is built from 14 residues. CDR3 bases: TGTGCCAGCCCTTCGGGGCTAGCGGGGGCCGAGCAGTACTTC. The encoded protein is CASPSGLAGAEQYF.

The genes are TRBV6-5 and TRBJ1-5; TRBD1 might be the D (5 bases). Germline CDR1 is MNHEY and CDR2 is SVGAGI. There are 15 residues in the CDR3. V was cut by 5 bases and J by 7 bases, with 18 bases left in between. The chain's CDR3 is CASSLKGQIGQPQHF. Written as DNA, the CDR3 is TGTGCCAGCAGTCTCAAAGGACAAATAGGCCAGCCCCAGCATTTT.

The gene calls are TRBV6-2 or TRBV6-3 and TRBJ1-5, with 9 bases aligning to TRBD1. CDR1 MNHEY and CDR2 SVGEGT come from the germline V gene. V was pared by 3 bases and J by 5 bases, with 5 bases of the junction left unmatched. The CDR3 totals 15 residues. CDR3 residues: CASSYRGQGYQPQHF. CDR3 in DNA: TGTGCCAGCAGTTATCGGGGACAGGGTTATCAGCCCCAGCATTTT.

The chain recombines TRBV7-6 with TRBJ2-2; 8 positions match TRBD2. The CDR3 sequence is 15 residues long. Germline V gives CDR1 SGHVS, CDR2 FNYEAQ. The V segment lost 1 base and the J segment 6 bases; nucleotides outside the gene matches: 4. CDR3 in DNA: TGTGCCAGCAGCTTAGTCGCCGGGAGGGCCGGGGAGCTGTTTTTT. Its translation is CASSLVAGRAGELFF.

This clone showed up just a few times. This chain uses TRBV28 with TRBJ1-4; D call uncertain. From germline, CDR1 is MDHEN and CDR2 SYDVKM. The CDR3 runs 13 residues. The V end lost 7 bases, the J end lost 8 bases, and 14 bases lay between the germline ends. CDR3 amino acids: CASNVGRLEKLFF. CDR3 sequence (DNA): TGTGCCAGCAATGTGGGGAGGTTGGAAAAACTGTTTTTT.

In nucleotides, the CDR3 is TGTGCCAGCAGCTTCACTATAGGGACTAGCGGGGGCCTCGAGCAGTTCTTC. Protein sequence: CASSFTIGTSGGLEQFF. The chain links TRBV5-6 to TRBJ2-1; 14 bases match TRBD2. Germline lookup yields CDR1 SGHDT and CDR2 YYEEEE. There are 17 residues in the CDR3. J gave up 10 bases and V 2 bases, and 11 bases lay outside the gene matches.

This clone was seen a handful of times. This chain connects TRBV27 to TRBJ2-7, with TRBD1 matching 9 bases. CDR1 and CDR2 from the germline V gene are MNHEY and SMNVEV (reference sequence). This CDR3 contains 14 residues. After removal of 5 bases from V and 6 bases from J, the junction contained 8 bases not matched to a gene. As DNA, the CDR3 is TGTGCCAGCAGTCCCTCGACAGGGGGAGGCGAGCAGTACTTC. Amino acids: CASSPSTGGGEQYF.

Regarding this clone: Different DNA sequences within this sample yield the same CDR3. The chain joins TRBV2 to TRBJ1-1; D gene ambiguous. V gave up 10 bases and J gave up 1 base, with 7 bases separating them. Germline CDR1 and CDR2: SNHLY and FYNNEI. CDR3 length equals 11 residues. The CDR3 loop reads CATTGNTEAFF. The CDR3 DNA reads TGTGCCACCACGGGGAACACTGAAGCTTTCTTT.

The chain carries TRBV6-6 and TRBJ2-7; D not certain. Per the germline V gene, CDR1 is MNHNY and CDR2 is SVGAGI (reference sequence). This CDR3 comprises 12 residues. Between the trimmed V and J ends, which lost 6 bases and 3 bases, there was a span of 9 bases. CDR3 sequence reads: CASSISYYEQYF. For the CDR3, the DNA is TGTGCCAGCAGCATCTCCTACTACGAGCAGTACTTC.

The rearrangement uses TRBV30 and TRBJ2-5; TRBD2 agrees at 11 bases. This CDR3 is 14 amino acids long. Per germline, CDR1 GTSNPN and CDR2 SVGIG (reference sequence). The ends lost 3 bases at V and 5 bases at J; junction bases unmatched: 5. DNA of the CDR3: TGTGCCTGGAGACTAGCGGGGGCCGGGGAGACCCAGTACTTC. Its translation: CAWRLAGAGETQYF.

The chain joins TRBV28 to TRBJ1-2, with a weak D call TRBD1 (5 bases). Germline values: CDR1 MDHEN, CDR2 SYDVKM. The length of the CDR3 is 12 residues. Trimming removed 0 bases at V and 13 bases at J, with 12 bases between. This CDR3 is CASSLWGTKGTF. The CDR3 region has the DNA TGTGCCAGCAGTTTATGGGGGACTAAAGGCACCTTC.

The chain carries TRBV9 and TRBJ1-1; possibly TRBD1 for D (6 bases). This CDR3 is built from 13 residues. V was clipped by 3 bases and J by 6 bases, with 12 bases between them. CDR1 is SGDLS and CDR2 is YYNGEE in the germline V gene. CDR3 in amino acids: CASSGRGSPEAFF. The CDR3, as DNA: TGTGCCAGCAGCGGCAGGGGAAGTCCTGAAGCTTTCTTT.

This sequence joins TRBV29-1 and TRBJ2-1; 7 bases line up with TRBD2. CDR3 size: 14 residues. The trim removed 3 bases at V and 2 bases at J, leaving 4 bases unmatched. CDR1 and CDR2 from the germline V gene are SQVTM and ANQGSEA. The CDR3 loop is CSVEIAGAYNEQFF. Here the CDR3 DNA reads TGCAGCGTTGAGATTGCGGGAGCCTACAATGAGCAGTTCTTC.

The chain is built from TRBV5-1 and TRBJ2-2; 8 bases are a match to TRBD2. V was pared by 1 base and J by 0 bases, with 2 bases of the junction left unmatched. Germline V gene lookup returns CDR1 SGHRS and CDR2 YFSETQ. This CDR3 region has 16 residues. The CDR3 DNA reads as TGCGCCAGCAGCTTGACTAGCGGAGCGAACACCGGGGAGCTGTTTTTT. It translates to CASSLTSGANTGELFF.

This chain joins TRBV12-3 or TRBV12-4 and TRBJ1-2; D unclear. The CDR3 contains 13 residues. V lost 3 bases and J lost 8, with 13 bases in between. CDR3 in DNA: TGTGCCAGCAGTTTTGGCCAACAGTACGGCTACACCTTC. Translating gives CASSFGQQYGYTF.

This chain uses TRBV10-3 with TRBJ1-4, with 7 bases matching TRBD1. After removal of 6 bases from V and 3 bases from J, the junction contained 1 base not matched to a gene. The CDR3 loop spans 13 amino acids. From germline, CDR1 is ENHRY and CDR2 SYGVKD. The CDR3 sequence: CAIRQGANEKLFF. The CDR3 nucleotides are TGTGCCATCAGGCAGGGGGCTAATGAAAAACTGTTTTTT.

The genes are TRBV5-1 and TRBJ2-1, with TRBD2 matching 9 bases. Germline lookup yields CDR1 SGHRS and CDR2 YFSETQ. Trimming removed 3 bases from V and 4 bases from J; junction bases left unmatched: 5. This CDR3 is built from 15 residues. CDR3 sequence (DNA): TGCGCCAGCAGCTCCGGACTAGCGTCGTACAATGAGCAGTTCTTC. Amino acid sequence: CASSSGLASYNEQFF.

V usage is TRBV4-2 and J usage is TRBJ2-1, with 9 nucleotides matching TRBD2. The CDR3 is 14 residues long. With 8 bases clipped from V and 8 bases from J, the junction kept 10 bases outside the gene matches. Germline lookup yields CDR1 LGHNA and CDR2 YNFKEQ. For the CDR3, the DNA is TGTGCCAGCGACGCGGGGGGGCGATGGGATGAGCAGTTCTTC. Translating it yields CASDAGGRWDEQFF.

The rearrangement joins TRBV18 to TRBJ2-5; D might be TRBD1 (5 bases). V was pared by 3 bases and J by 7 bases, with 12 bases between. The CDR3 runs 13 residues. Germline values: CDR1 KGHSH, CDR2 LQKENI. CDR3 amino acids: CASSPGRDGTQYF. The CDR3 nucleotides are TGTGCCAGCTCACCGGGCAGGGATGGGACCCAGTACTTC.

The rearrangement joins TRBV18 to TRBJ2-7, with 10 nucleotides matching TRBD1. The ends lost 4 bases at V and 3 bases at J; junction bases unmatched: 6. CDR1 and CDR2 (germline): KGHSH, LQKENI. The CDR3 runs 15 residues. CDR3 in amino acids: CASSRRDRGVYEQYF. The CDR3, as DNA: TGTGCCAGCTCACGACGGGACAGGGGAGTCTACGAGCAGTACTTC.

V is TRBV20-1 and J is TRBJ2-7, with 7 positions matching TRBD2. Germline lookup yields CDR1 DFQATT and CDR2 SNEGSKA (reference sequence). This CDR3 comprises 15 residues. The junction had 8 bases not matched to a gene; V was cut back by 3 bases and J by 0 bases. Written as DNA, the CDR3 is TGCAGTGCTAGTACCTCTAGCGGCCTCTCCTACGAGCAGTACTTC. Encoded protein: CSASTSSGLSYEQYF.